This T cell receptor beta chain was profiled in a study of blood T cell repertoires in COVID-19. Study summary: There were acute and convalescent COVID-19 samples, and they came from the United States, Italy and Spain. T cells, B-cell-depleted T cells, or PBMCs provided the cDNA or gDNA that served as material.

With V trimmed by 0 bases and J by 0 bases, 9 bases remained unmatched. This CDR3 spans 18 amino acids. CDR1 is MGHRA, CDR2 YSYEKL, per germline. This clone occurred many times. The data were produced by immunoSEQ multiplex PCR, yet TCRdb's version contains in-frame clones alone and is incomplete. The sample contains around 150,000 clones, around 80% of which appear only once. Categorization into cohorts depended on clinical history that participants reported. The rearrangement joins TRBV4-1 to TRBJ1-1; 8 bases fit TRBD1. Sequencing was carried out using PBMCs or T cells enriched from blood (not recorded which). This TCR derives from a man in his fifties or sixties who had recovered from COVID-19. The CDR3 coding sequence is TGCGCCAGCAGCCAAGAGGGGGGACAGGAGTTCATGAACACTGAAGCTTTCTTT. Translating it yields CASSQEGGQEFMNTEAFF.